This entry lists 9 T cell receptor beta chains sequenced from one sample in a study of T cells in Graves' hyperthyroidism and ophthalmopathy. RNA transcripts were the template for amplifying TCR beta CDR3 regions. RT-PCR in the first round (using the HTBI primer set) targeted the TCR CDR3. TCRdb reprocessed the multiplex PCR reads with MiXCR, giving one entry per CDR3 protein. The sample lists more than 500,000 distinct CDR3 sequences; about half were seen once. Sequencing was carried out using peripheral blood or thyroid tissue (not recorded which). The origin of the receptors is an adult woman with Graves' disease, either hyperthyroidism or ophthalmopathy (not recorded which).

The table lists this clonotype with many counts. CDR3 residues: CASSLGQGNTGELFF. The CDR3 bases are TGCGCCAGCAGCTTGGGACAGGGTAACACCGGGGAGCTGTTTTTT. This chain joins TRBV5-1 and TRBJ2-2; TRBD1 aligns across 7 bases. The junction had 1 base not matched to a gene; V was cut back by 0 bases and J by 2 bases. Germline V gene lookup returns CDR1 SGHRS and CDR2 YFSETQ. The CDR3 runs to 15 residues.

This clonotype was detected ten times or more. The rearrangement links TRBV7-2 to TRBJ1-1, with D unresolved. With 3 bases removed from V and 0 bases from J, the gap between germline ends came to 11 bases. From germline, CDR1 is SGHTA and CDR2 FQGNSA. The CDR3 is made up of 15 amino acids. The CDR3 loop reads CASSLGTQMNTEAFF. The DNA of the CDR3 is TGTGCCAGCAGCTTGGGAACACAGATGAACACTGAAGCTTTCTTT.

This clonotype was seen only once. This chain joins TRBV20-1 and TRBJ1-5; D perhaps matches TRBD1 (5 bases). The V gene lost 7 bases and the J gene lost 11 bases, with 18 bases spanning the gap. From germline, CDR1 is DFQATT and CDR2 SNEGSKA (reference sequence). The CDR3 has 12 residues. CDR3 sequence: CSEWGEQETQHF. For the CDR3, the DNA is TGCAGTGAATGGGGCGAACAAGAGACCCAGCATTTT.

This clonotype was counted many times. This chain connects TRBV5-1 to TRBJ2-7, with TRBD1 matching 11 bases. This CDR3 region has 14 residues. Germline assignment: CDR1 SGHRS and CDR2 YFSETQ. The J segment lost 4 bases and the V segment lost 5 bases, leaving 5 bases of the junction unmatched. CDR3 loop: CASRTGTGGYEQYF. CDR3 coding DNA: TGCGCCAGCAGAACCGGGACAGGGGGTTACGAGCAGTACTTC. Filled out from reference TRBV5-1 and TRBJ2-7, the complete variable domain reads KAGVTQTPRYLIKTRGQQVTLSCSPISGHRSVSWYQQTPGQGLQFLFEYFSETQRNKGNFPGRFSGRQFSNSRSEMNVSTLELGDSALYLCASRTGTGGYEQYFGPGTRLTVT.

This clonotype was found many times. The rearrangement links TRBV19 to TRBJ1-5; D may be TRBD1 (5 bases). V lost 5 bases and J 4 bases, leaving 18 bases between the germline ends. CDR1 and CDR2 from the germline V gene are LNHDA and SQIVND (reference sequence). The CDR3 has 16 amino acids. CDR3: CASSPGPRKLNQPQHF. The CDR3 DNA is TGTGCCAGTAGTCCGGGGCCCCGAAAATTAAATCAGCCCCAGCATTTT.

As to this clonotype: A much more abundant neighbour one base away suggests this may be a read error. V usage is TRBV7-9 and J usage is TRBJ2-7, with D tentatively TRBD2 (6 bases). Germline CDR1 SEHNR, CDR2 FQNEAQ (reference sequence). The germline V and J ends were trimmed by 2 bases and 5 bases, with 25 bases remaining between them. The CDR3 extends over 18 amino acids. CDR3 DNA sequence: TGTGCCAGCAGCTTATGCGGTGAGCCATCCCAGCCGGGGGACGAGCAGTACTTC. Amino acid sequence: CASSLCGEPSQPGDEQYF. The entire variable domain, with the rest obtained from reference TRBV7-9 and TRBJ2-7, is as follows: DTGVSQNPRHKITKRGQNVTFRCDPISEHNRLYWYRQTLGQGPEFLTYFQNEAQLEKSRLLSDRFSAERPKGSFSTLEIQRTEQGDSAMYLCASSLCGEPSQPGDEQYFGPGTRLTVT.

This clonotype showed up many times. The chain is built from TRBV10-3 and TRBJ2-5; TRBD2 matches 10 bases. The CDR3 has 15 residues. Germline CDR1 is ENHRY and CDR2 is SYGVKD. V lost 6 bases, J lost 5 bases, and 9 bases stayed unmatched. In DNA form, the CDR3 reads TGTGCCATCAGGGAGAAGCGGGAGGGCCGCGAGACCCAGTACTTC. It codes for CAIREKREGRETQYF.

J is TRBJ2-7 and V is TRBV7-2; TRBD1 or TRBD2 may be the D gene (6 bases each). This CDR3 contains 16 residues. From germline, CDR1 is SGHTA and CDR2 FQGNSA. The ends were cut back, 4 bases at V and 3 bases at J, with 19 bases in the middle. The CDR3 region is CASSSGGGQGIYEQYF. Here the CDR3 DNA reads TGTGCCAGCAGCTCCGGGGGTGGGCAGGGGATCTACGAGCAGTACTTC.

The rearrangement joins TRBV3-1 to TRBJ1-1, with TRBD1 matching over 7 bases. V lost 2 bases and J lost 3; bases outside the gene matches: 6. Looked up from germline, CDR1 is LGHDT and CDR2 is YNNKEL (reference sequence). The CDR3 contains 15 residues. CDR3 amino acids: CASSQRTGRDTEAFF. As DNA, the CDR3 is TGTGCCAGCAGCCAACGGACAGGTCGGGACACTGAAGCTTTCTTT.